Listed here are 13 T cell receptor beta chains from one sample, sequenced in a study of vaccination effects on CD4 cells after COVID-19. Profiled with immunoSEQ multiplex PCR; TCRdb holds only in-frame clones, not every one. This table holds fewer than 40,000 clones, approximately 80% found once. Using viral peptide pools, the ViraFEST assay grew out antigen-specific CD4+ T cells prior to sequencing. Following 10 days of culture, CD4+ T cells were isolated. Participants got two doses of BNT162b2 or mRNA-1273 vaccine. These receptors have no identified antigens. Sequenced material: CD4+ T cells from PBMCs cultured with HCoV-NL63 spike peptides, taken after COVID-19 vaccination. All receptors derive from a human donor who received a COVID-19 vaccine. Some clones in this sample may be carry-over from other donors' samples.

This clone was recorded only once. The chain recombines TRBV28 with TRBJ2-6; 7 bases are a match to TRBD2. Germline assignment: CDR1 MDHEN and CDR2 SYDVKM. The trim removed 3 bases at V and 4 bases at J, leaving 9 bases unmatched. The CDR3 runs to 17 residues. This chain's CDR3 is CASSFGGKGRGANVLTF. CDR3 DNA sequence: TGTGCCAGCAGTTTCGGGGGGAAGGGTCGAGGGGCCAACGTCCTGACTTTC.

This clone came up a few times. The gene calls are TRBV5-8 and TRBJ1-5; D may be TRBD1 (5 bases). Germline-derived CDR1 and CDR2 are SGHTS and YDEGEE. The CDR3 sequence is 16 residues long. Trimming removed 1 base from V and 8 bases from J, with 19 bases in between. As DNA, the CDR3 is TGTGCCAGCAGCTTGACAGGCGTCTCCCTTATTGAGCCCCAGCATTTT. The encoded protein is CASSLTGVSLIEPQHF.

This sequence joins TRBV2 and TRBJ1-2; no clear D. CDR1 SNHLY and CDR2 FYNNEI come from the germline V gene. V shed 5 bases and J shed 4 bases, with 11 bases lying between them. The CDR3 contains 13 residues. Written as DNA, the CDR3 is TGTGCCAGCAGTTCGATTGACGTCTATGGCTACACCTTC. Its translation is CASSSIDVYGYTF.

The gene calls are TRBV5-3 and TRBJ1-2, with TRBD1 matching 9 bases. TRBV5-3 qualifies as an ORF whose function is uncertain. Germline trimming cut 4 bases from V and 5 bases from J; bases unmatched to any gene: 6. The CDR3 sequence is 14 residues long. The CDR3 reads CARSPRDREYGYTF. CDR3 nucleotides: TGTGCCAGAAGCCCCCGGGACAGGGAGTATGGCTACACCTTC.

This clone was recorded only once. The V gene is TRBV28, the J gene TRBJ2-3; 11 bases line up with TRBD2. Trimming cost V 6 bases and J 0 bases; bases outside gene matches: 2. Germline lookup yields CDR1 MDHEN and CDR2 SYDVKM. The CDR3 has 15 amino acids. Here the CDR3 DNA reads TGTGCCAGCAGCAGGACTAGCGGGAGCACAGATACGCAGTATTTT. Amino acids: CASSRTSGSTDTQYF. The full variable domain, rest sourced from reference TRBV28 and TRBJ2-3, is DVKVTQSSRYLVKRTGEKVFLECVQDMDHENMFWYRQDPGLGLRLIYFSYDVKMKEKGDIPEGYSVSREKKERFSLILESASTNQTSMYLCASSRTSGSTDTQYFGPGTRLTVL.

V and J are TRBV3-1 (or the pseudogene TRBV3-2) and TRBJ1-1; D is ambiguous. Trimming stripped 4 bases from V and 0 bases from J, with 9 bases between. From germline, CDR1 is LGHDT and CDR2 YNNKEL (reference sequence). The CDR3 contains 14 residues. CDR3 bases: TGTGCCAGCAGCCGGGCTTTAATGAACACTGAAGCTTTCTTT. Translation gives CASSRALMNTEAFF.

The count of this clone is one. This chain connects TRBV19 to TRBJ1-6; 9 bases agree with TRBD1. The CDR3 contains 13 residues. CDR1 LNHDA and CDR2 SQIVND come from the germline V gene (reference sequence). V lost 4 bases to trimming and J lost 9 bases; unmatched junction nucleotides: 1. CDR3 in amino acids: CASSTTGGSPLHF. The CDR3 DNA follows: TGTGCCAGTAGTACGACAGGGGGTTCACCCCTCCACTTT.

CDR3: CASSYRGRYNEQFF. DNA of the CDR3: TGTGCCAGCAGTTACCGGGGACGGTACAATGAGCAGTTCTTC. J is TRBJ2-1 and V is TRBV6-5, with D perhaps assigned TRBD1 or TRBD2 (5 bases each). Germline V gives CDR1 MNHEY, CDR2 SVGAGI. The V gene lost 2 bases and the J gene lost 4 bases, with 9 bases spanning the gap. The CDR3 is made up of 14 amino acids.

This clone was observed once. The rearrangement links TRBV30 to TRBJ1-2; D call uncertain. The germline CDR1 and CDR2 sequences are GTSNPN and SVGIG (reference sequence). The length of the CDR3 is 13 residues. The germline V and J ends were trimmed by 1 base and 7 bases, with 13 bases remaining between them. The CDR3 reads CAWSAGSFGGYTF. The CDR3 region has the DNA TGTGCCTGGAGTGCAGGCAGTTTCGGTGGCTACACCTTC.

This chain uses TRBV5-1 with TRBJ1-1, with TRBD1 matching 9 bases. V gave up 4 bases and J gave up 7 bases; unmatched junction bases: 11. In germline, CDR1 is SGHRS, CDR2 YFSETQ. The CDR3 covers 15 residues. Written as DNA, the CDR3 is TGCGCCAGCAGCCTTGACAGGGTGGGACAGGGTGAAGCTTTCTTT. Amino acids: CASSLDRVGQGEAFF.

The J gene is TRBJ1-1, the V gene TRBV3-1 (or the pseudogene TRBV3-2), with unresolved D. V lost 3 bases to trimming and J lost 8 bases, with 13 bases between them. Looked up from germline, CDR1 is LGHDT and CDR2 is YNNKEL (reference sequence). The CDR3 has 13 residues. CDR3 coding DNA: TGTGCCAGCAGCCAGTCAGACCAAATCGAAGCTTTCTTT. Protein sequence: CASSQSDQIEAFF.

The chain is built from TRBV24-1 and TRBJ2-7, with unresolved D. V was clipped by 5 bases and J by 6 bases, with 7 bases between them. The CDR3 runs to 11 residues. Germline V gene sequence: CDR1 KGHDR, CDR2 SFDVKD. CDR3 loop: CATSVRAEQYV. The CDR3, as DNA: TGTGCCACCAGTGTAAGGGCCGAGCAGTACGTC.

The chain has TRBV19 and TRBJ2-1, with 8 nucleotides matching TRBD2. The germline V gene has CDR1 LNHDA and CDR2 SQIVND (reference sequence). This CDR3 region has 15 residues. V shed 2 bases, J shed 7 bases, and the junction held 7 bases outside the gene matches. Written as DNA, the CDR3 is TGTGCCAGTAGTATATTCGTCGCGGGGGGTAATGAGCAGTTCTTC. Translation: CASSIFVAGGNEQFF.